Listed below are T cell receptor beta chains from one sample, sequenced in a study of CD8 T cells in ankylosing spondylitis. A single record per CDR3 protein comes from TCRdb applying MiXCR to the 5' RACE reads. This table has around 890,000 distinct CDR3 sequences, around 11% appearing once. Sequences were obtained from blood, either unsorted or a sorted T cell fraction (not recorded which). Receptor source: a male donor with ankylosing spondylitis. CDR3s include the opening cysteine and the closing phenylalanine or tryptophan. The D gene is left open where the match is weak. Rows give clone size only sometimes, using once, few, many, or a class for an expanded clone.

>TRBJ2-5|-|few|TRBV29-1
CSATKGASLETQYF
TGCAGCGCCACGAAAGGGGCGAGCCTGGAGACCCAGTACTTC
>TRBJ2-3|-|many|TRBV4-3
CASSQELQTSTDTQYF
TGCGCCAGCAGCCAAGAACTACAAACTAGCACAGATACGCAGTATTTT
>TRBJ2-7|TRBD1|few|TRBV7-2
CASTLTGTGTYEQYF
TGTGCCAGCACCTTAACCGGGACAGGGACCTACGAGCAGTACTTC
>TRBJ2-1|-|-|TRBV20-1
CSANVETLGSYNEQFF
TGCAGTGCTAACGTCGAGACGTTAGGCTCCTACAATGAGCAGTTCTTC
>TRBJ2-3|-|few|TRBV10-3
CAISDLGSSTDTQYF
TGTGCCATCAGTGATTTAGGTTCTAGCACAGATACGCAGTATTTT
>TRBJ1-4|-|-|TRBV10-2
CASSESSGADATNEKLFF
TGCGCCAGCAGTGAGTCGTCTGGGGCAGACGCAACTAATGAAAAACTGTTTTTT
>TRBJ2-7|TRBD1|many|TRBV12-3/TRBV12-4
CASSFDRGTYEQYF
TGTGCCAGCAGTTTCGACAGGGGCACCTACGAGCAGTACTTC
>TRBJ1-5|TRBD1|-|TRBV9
CASSVGHGQVHQPQHF
TGTGCCAGCAGCGTAGGACATGGACAGGTACATCAGCCCCAGCATTTT
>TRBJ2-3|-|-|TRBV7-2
CASSLVTTRQYF
TGTGCCAGCAGCTTAGTGACTACCAGGCAGTATTTT
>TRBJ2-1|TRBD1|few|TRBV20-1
CSARDEGAGEQFF
TGCAGTGCTAGAGATGAGGGGGCAGGGGAGCAGTTCTTC
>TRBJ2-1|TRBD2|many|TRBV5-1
CASSAGGGGNEQFF
TGCGCCAGCAGCGCGGGAGGGGGAGGCAATGAGCAGTTCTTC
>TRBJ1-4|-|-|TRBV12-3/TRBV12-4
CASSFAGGTNEKLFF
TGTGCCAGCAGTTTTGCAGGCGGAACTAATGAAAAACTGTTTTTT
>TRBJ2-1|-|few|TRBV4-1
CASSQDWRGRNEQFF
TGCGCCAGCAGCCAAGATTGGAGGGGGCGAAATGAGCAGTTCTTC
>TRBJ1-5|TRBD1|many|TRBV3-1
CASSRTGGSNQPQHF
TGTGCCAGCAGCCGGACAGGGGGTAGCAATCAGCCCCAGCATTTT
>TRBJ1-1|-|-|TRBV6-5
CASSYSRDNEAFF
TGTGCCAGCAGTTACTCTCGGGACAATGAAGCTTTCTTT
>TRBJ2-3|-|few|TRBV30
CAWKRAASTDTQYF
TGTGCCTGGAAAAGAGCGGCTAGCACAGATACGCAGTATTTT
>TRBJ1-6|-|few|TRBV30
CAWTGVTLHSPLHF
TGTGCCTGGACAGGGGTCACGCTTCATTCACCCCTCCACTTT
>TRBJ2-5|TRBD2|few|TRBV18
CASSPRLGTSMETQYF
TGTGCCAGCTCACCACGCCTCGGGACTAGTATGGAGACCCAGTACTTC
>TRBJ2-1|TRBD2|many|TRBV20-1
CSAGTTLSPFF
TGCAGTGCCGGGACTACTCTTTCCCCGTTCTTC
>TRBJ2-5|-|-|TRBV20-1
CSTPSDGGETQYF
TGCAGTACCCCCTCGGACGGAGGGGAGACCCAGTACTTC
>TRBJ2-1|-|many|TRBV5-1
CASSFGVPIYNEQFF
TGCGCCAGCAGCTTTGGGGTTCCCATATACAATGAGCAGTTCTTC
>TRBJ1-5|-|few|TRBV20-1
CSANLQGQPQHF
TGCAGTGCCAACCTCCAGGGTCAGCCCCAGCATTTT
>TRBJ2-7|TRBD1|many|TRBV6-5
CASSYFLGTGVKEQYF
TGTGCCAGCAGTTACTTCCTCGGGACAGGGGTAAAAGAGCAGTACTTC
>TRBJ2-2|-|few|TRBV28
CASSLWAIGELFF
TGTGCCAGCAGTTTATGGGCGATCGGGGAGCTGTTTTTT
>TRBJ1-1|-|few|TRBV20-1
CSARGGAGRRNTEAFF
TGCAGTGCTAGAGGAGGGGCTGGGAGGAGGAACACTGAAGCTTTCTTT
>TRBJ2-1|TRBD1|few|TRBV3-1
CASSHFRDRAYNEQFF
TGTGCCAGCAGCCATTTCCGGGACAGGGCGTACAATGAGCAGTTCTTC
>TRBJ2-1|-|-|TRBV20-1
CSARERQTGYNEQFF
TGCAGTGCTAGAGAAAGGCAAACAGGCTACAATGAGCAGTTCTTC
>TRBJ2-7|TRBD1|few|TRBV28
CASRPQGAYEQYF
TGTGCCAGCAGACCTCAGGGGGCCTACGAGCAGTACTTC
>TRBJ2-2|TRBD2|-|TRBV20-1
CSARLAVTGELFF
TGCAGTGCTAGACTAGCGGTTACCGGGGAGCTGTTTTTT
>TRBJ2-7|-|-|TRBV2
CASYRDHTYEQYF
TGTGCCAGTTACCGGGACCACACCTACGAGCAGTACTTC
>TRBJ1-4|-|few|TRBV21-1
CATDTGSTNEKLFF
TGTGCCACCGACACAGGGTCGACTAATGAAAAACTGTTTTTT
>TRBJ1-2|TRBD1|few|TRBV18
CASSPLKGAYGYTF
TGTGCCAGCTCACCACTGAAGGGGGCCTATGGCTACACCTTC